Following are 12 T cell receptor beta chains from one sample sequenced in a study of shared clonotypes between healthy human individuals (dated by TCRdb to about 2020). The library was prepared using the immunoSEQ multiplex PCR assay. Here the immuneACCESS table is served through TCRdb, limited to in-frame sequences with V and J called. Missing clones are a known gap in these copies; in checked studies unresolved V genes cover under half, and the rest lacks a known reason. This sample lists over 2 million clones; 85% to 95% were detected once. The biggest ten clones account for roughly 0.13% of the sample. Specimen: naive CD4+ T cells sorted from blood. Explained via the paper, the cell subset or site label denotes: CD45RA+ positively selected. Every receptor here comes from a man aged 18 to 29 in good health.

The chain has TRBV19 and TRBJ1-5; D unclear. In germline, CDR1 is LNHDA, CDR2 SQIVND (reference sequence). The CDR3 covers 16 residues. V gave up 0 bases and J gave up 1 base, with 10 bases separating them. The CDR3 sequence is CASSIDRVESNQPQHF. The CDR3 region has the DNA TGTGCCAGTAGTATAGACCGGGTCGAGAGCAATCAGCCCCAGCATTTT.

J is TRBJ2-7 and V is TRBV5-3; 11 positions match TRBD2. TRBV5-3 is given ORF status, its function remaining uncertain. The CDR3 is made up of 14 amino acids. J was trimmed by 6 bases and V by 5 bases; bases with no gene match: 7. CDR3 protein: CARRPGLAGPEQYF. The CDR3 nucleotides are TGTGCCAGAAGACCTGGACTAGCGGGTCCCGAGCAGTACTTC.

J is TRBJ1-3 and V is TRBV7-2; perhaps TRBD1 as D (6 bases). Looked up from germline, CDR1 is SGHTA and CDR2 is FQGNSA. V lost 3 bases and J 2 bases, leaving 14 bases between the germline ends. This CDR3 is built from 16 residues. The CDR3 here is CASSFSTGSAGNTIYF. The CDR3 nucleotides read TGTGCCAGCAGCTTCTCGACAGGATCCGCTGGAAACACCATATATTTT.

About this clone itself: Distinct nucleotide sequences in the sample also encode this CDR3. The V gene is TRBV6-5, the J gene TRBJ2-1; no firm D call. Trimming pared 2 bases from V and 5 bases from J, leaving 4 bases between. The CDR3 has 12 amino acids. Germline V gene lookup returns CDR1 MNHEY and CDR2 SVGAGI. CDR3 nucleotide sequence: TGTGCCAGCAGTTACCTAGACAATGAGCAGTTCTTC. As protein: CASSYLDNEQFF.

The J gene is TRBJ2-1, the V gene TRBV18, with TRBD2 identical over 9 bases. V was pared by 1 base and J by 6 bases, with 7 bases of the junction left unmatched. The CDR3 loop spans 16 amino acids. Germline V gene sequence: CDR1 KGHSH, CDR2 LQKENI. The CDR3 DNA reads TGTGCCAGCTCACCACTCGTAGCGGGAGCCACCAATGAGCAGTTCTTC. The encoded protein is CASSPLVAGATNEQFF.

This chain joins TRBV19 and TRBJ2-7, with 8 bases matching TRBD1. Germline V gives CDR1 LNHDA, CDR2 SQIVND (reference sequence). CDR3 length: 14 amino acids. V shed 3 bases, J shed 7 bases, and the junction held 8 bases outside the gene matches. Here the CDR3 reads CASSIPGGKWEQYF. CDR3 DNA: TGTGCCAGTAGTATCCCAGGGGGCAAGTGGGAGCAGTACTTC. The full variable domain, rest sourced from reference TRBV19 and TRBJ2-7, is DGGITQSPKYLFRKEGQNVTLSCEQNLNHDAMYWYRQDPGQGLRLIYYSQIVNDFQKGDIAEGYSVSREKKESFPLTVTSAQKNPTAFYLCASSIPGGKWEQYFGPGTRLTVT.

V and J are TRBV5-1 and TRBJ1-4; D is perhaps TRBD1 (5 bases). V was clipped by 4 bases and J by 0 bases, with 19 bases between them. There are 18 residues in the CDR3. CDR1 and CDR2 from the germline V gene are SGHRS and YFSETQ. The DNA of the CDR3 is TGCGCCAGCAGCCTGGTGGGAATCGACAGTGCAACTAATGAAAAACTGTTTTTT. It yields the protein CASSLVGIDSATNEKLFF.

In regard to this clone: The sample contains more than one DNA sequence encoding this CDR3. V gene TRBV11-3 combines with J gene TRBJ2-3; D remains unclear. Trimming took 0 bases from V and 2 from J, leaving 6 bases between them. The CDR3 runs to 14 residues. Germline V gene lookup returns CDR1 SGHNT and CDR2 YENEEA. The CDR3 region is CASSLDGSTDTQYF. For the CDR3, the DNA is TGTGCCAGCAGCTTAGACGGATCCACAGATACGCAGTATTTT.

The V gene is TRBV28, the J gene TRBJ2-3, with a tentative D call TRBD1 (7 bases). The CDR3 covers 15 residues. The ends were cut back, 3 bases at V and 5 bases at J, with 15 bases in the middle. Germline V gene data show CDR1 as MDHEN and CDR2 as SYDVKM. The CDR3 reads CASSFWTTGEDTQYF. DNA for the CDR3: TGTGCCAGCAGTTTTTGGACTACAGGGGAAGATACGCAGTATTTT. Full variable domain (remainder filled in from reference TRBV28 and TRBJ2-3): DVKVTQSSRYLVKRTGEKVFLECVQDMDHENMFWYRQDPGLGLRLIYFSYDVKMKEKGDIPEGYSVSREKKERFSLILESASTNQTSMYLCASSFWTTGEDTQYFGPGTRLTVL.

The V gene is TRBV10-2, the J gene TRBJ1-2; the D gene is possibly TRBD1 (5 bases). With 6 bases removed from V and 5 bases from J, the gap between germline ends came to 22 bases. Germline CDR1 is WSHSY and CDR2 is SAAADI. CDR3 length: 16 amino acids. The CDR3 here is CASRAGGSLGPYGYTF. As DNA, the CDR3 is TGCGCCAGCAGGGCGGGGGGATCTTTGGGCCCTTATGGCTACACCTTC.

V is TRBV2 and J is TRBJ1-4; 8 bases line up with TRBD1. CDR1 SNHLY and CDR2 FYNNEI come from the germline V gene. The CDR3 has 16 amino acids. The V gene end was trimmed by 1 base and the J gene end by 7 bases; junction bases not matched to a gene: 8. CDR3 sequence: CASSEDRTGWSEKLFF. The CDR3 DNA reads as TGTGCCAGCAGTGAAGATCGGACAGGGTGGAGTGAAAAACTGTTTTTT.

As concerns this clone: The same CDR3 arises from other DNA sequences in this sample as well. CDR3 bases: TGTGCCAGCAGACTACAGGGCCAAGAGACCCAGTACTTC. Amino acid sequence: CASRLQGQETQYF. The rearrangement uses TRBV27 and TRBJ2-5; possibly TRBD1 for D (6 bases). The germline gives CDR1 MNHEY, CDR2 SMNVEV (reference sequence). V gave up 6 bases and J gave up 1 base, with 9 bases separating them. The CDR3 sequence is 13 residues long.